The sequence of this TCR beta chain was determined in a study of T cell responses to AZD1222 COVID-19 vaccine. The germline CDR1 and CDR2 sequences are SGHNT and YENEEA. The CDR3 covers 16 residues. V shed 5 bases and J shed 0 bases, with 16 bases lying between them. TCRdb's copy holds only in-frame clones and misses some; the assay was immunoSEQ multiplex PCR. Here the sample spans some 61,000 clones, about 88% being singletons. Study-wide findings and caveats: Following two doses of AZD1222, Spike-specific TCR breadth and depth rose. The span of vaccine-associated CD4 TCRs extended across spike, with dominance at 160-218 and 743-854.

For this clone: Antigen specificity is unknown.

This specimen consisted of peripheral blood, obtained on day 0 of AZD1222 vaccination. The V gene is TRBV11-3, the J gene TRBJ1-2; no clear D gene. This TCR was sampled from an adult in good health. Here the CDR3 reads CASSAGSFNSNYGYTF. The CDR3 DNA sequence: TGTGCCAGCAGCGCCGGAAGTTTTAATTCTAACTATGGCTACACCTTC.